These 23 T cell receptor beta chains came from one sample sequenced in a study of T cells after yellow fever vaccination. Using its own MiXCR run on the 5' RACE reads, TCRdb lists one record per CDR3 protein. The table records about 74,000 distinct CDR3 sequences, roughly 6.9% of them present only once. This sample comprised CD8+ T cells sorted from PBMCs, obtained roughly 5 days after the first yellow fever vaccination. The source is a man aged 18 to 30 who received the YFV17D yellow fever vaccine.

The chain recombines TRBV27 with TRBJ2-3; D perhaps matches TRBD2 (5 bases). This CDR3 has 12 amino acids. Trimming removed 8 bases at V and 3 bases at J, with 9 bases between. The germline V gene encodes CDR1 MNHEY and CDR2 SMNVEV (reference sequence). The CDR3 DNA follows: TGTGCCAGCGGGAGAGGAACAGATACGCAGTATTTT. The encoded protein is CASGRGTDTQYF.

This clonotype was seen repeatedly, ten times or more. The chain recombines TRBV11-2 with TRBJ1-4; weak D call: TRBD1 (6 bases). CDR3 length equals 15 residues. From germline, CDR1 is SGHAT and CDR2 FQNNGV. V gave up 3 bases and J gave up 5 bases, with 13 bases separating them. In nucleotides, the CDR3 is TGTGCCAGCAGCTTTCAGGGGAGGTCGAATGAAAAACTGTTTTTT. Translated: CASSFQGRSNEKLFF. The full variable domain, its missing parts supplied by reference TRBV11-2 and TRBJ1-4, is EAGVAQSPRYKIIEKRQSVAFWCNPISGHATLYWYQQILGQGPKLLIQFQNNGVVDDSQLPKDRFSAERLKGVDSTLKIQPAKLEDSAVYLCASSFQGRSNEKLFFGSGTQLSVL.

This clonotype was observed a handful of times. The rearrangement links TRBV7-2 to TRBJ1-5, with D possibly TRBD1 on 5 matching bases. The length of the CDR3 is 13 residues. The germline gives CDR1 SGHTA, CDR2 FQGNSA. The V gene lost 8 bases and the J gene lost 2 bases, with 10 bases spanning the gap. The CDR3 DNA sequence: TGTGCCAGCGGTCAGGGAGGCAATCAGCCCCAGCATTTT. This codes for CASGQGGNQPQHF.

At least ten counts were recorded for this clonotype. The chain recombines TRBV7-7 with TRBJ2-7; D gene ambiguous. CDR3 length: 13 amino acids. In germline, CDR1 is SSHAT, CDR2 FNYEAQ (reference sequence). V lost 5 bases and J 5 bases, leaving 13 bases between the germline ends. This CDR3 reads CASSQDVGHEQYF. The CDR3 nucleotides read TGTGCCAGCAGCCAAGACGTCGGGCACGAGCAGTACTTC.

The chain joins TRBV10-1 to TRBJ2-4; 10 bases agree with TRBD2. The V and J ends lost 0 bases and 8 bases, in that order; junction bases with no gene match: 10. The CDR3 runs to 17 residues. The V gene's germline CDR1 is WNHNN and CDR2 SYGVQD (reference sequence). CDR3 DNA sequence: TGCGCCAGCAGTGAGTCGCCCAGCGGGGGGGCCGGGGACATTCAGTACTTC. Its protein is CASSESPSGGAGDIQYF.

This clonotype was detected many times. The chain employs TRBV7-9 and TRBJ2-7, with a weak D call TRBD2 (5 bases). With 7 bases removed from V and 5 bases from J, the gap between germline ends came to 12 bases. The CDR3 length is 12 residues. CDR1 is SEHNR, CDR2 FQNEAQ, per germline (reference sequence). The CDR3 reads CASNTPGDEQYF. The CDR3 DNA reads as TGTGCCAGCAACACCCCCGGGGACGAGCAGTACTTC.

The chain links TRBV4-1 to TRBJ2-7, with D possibly matching TRBD1 (5 bases). Germline values: CDR1 MGHRA, CDR2 YSYEKL. V lost 6 bases and J lost 1, with 16 bases in between. The CDR3 runs to 15 residues. The CDR3 DNA follows: TGCGCCAGCAGTCTCCGCTCCCAGGGTTCCTACGAGCAGTACGTC. Translated: CASSLRSQGSYEQYV.

CDR3 region: CASSRGWTQYF. The DNA of the CDR3 is TGTGCCAGCAGCCGAGGCTGGACCCAGTACTTC. The chain has TRBV21-1 and TRBJ2-5. TRBV21-1 has pseudogene status. The CDR3 covers 11 residues.

The V gene is TRBV2, the J gene TRBJ2-7; D might be TRBD1 (6 bases). V lost 7 bases to trimming and J lost 0 bases, with 16 bases between them. Germline loops: CDR1 SNHLY, CDR2 FYNNEI. This CDR3 comprises 15 residues. CDR3: CASTPRAGVSYEQYF. The CDR3 coding sequence is TGTGCCAGCACCCCCCGCGCAGGGGTCTCCTACGAGCAGTACTTC. Based on the CDR3 plus reference TRBV2 and TRBJ2-7, the full variable domain is EPEVTQTPSHQVTQMGQEVILRCVPISNHLYFYWYRQILGQKVEFLVSFYNNEISEKSEIFDDQFSVERPDGSNFTLKIRSTKLEDSAMYFCASTPRAGVSYEQYFGPGTRLTVT.

The sample holds a few counts of this clonotype. This chain links TRBV5-8 with TRBJ2-1; TRBD1 is a possible D gene (5 bases). The CDR3 covers 15 residues. Trimming left V 4 bases short and J 2 bases short, with 13 bases between. From germline, CDR1 is SGHTS and CDR2 YDEGEE. CDR3 DNA sequence: TGTGCCAGCAGCGCAAGGACAACCCCCTACAATGAGCAGTTCTTC. Amino acids: CASSARTTPYNEQFF. Filled out from reference TRBV5-8 and TRBJ2-1, the complete variable domain reads EAGVTQSPTHLIKTRGQQATLRCSPISGHTSVYWYQQALGLGLQFLLWYDEGEERNRGNFPPRFSGRQFPNYSSELNVNALELEDSALYLCASSARTTPYNEQFFGPGTRLTVL.

Ten or more counts support this clonotype. This rearrangement joins TRBV7-9 to TRBJ1-1, with 9 bases fitting TRBD1. Per germline, CDR1 SEHNR and CDR2 FQNEAQ (reference sequence). This CDR3 region has 14 residues. The V and J ends lost 8 bases and 5 bases, in that order; junction bases with no gene match: 9. DNA of the CDR3: TGTGCCAGCGACGGGACAGGGATTGGGACTGAAGCTTTCTTT. Its protein is CASDGTGIGTEAFF.

This chain joins TRBV7-9 and TRBJ2-7; the match to TRBD2 covers 7 bases. The CDR3 extends over 14 amino acids. Trimming cost V 6 bases and J 0 bases; bases outside gene matches: 5. Germline-derived CDR1 and CDR2 are SEHNR and FQNEAQ (reference sequence). In nucleotides, the CDR3 is TGTGCCAGCAGTTCGGGGGGAGCCTCCTACGAGCAGTACTTC. Residues: CASSSGGASYEQYF.

This clonotype was seen ten or more times. The chain carries TRBV7-8 and TRBJ2-1; D is possibly TRBD1 (6 bases). Germline V gene sequence: CDR1 SGHVS, CDR2 FQNEAQ. V was trimmed by 5 bases and J by 0 bases, leaving 17 bases between them. The CDR3 runs 17 residues. This CDR3 reads CASSPRQVLSSYNEQFF. The DNA of the CDR3 is TGTGCCAGCAGCCCCAGACAGGTTCTTTCCTCCTACAATGAGCAGTTCTTC.

In its sample, this clonotype was seen many times. The V gene is TRBV4-3, the J gene TRBJ2-2; 7 bases align to TRBD1. CDR1 and CDR2 from the germline V gene are LGHNA and YSLEER. The CDR3 length is 17 residues. V was pared by 1 base and J by 1 base, with 6 bases of the junction left unmatched. CDR3 in DNA: TGCGCCAGCAGCCAAGGAGGGGGCATCGGGAACACCGGGGAGCTGTTTTTT. Protein: CASSQGGGIGNTGELFF.

This clonotype was counted at least ten times. The V gene is TRBV11-2, the J gene TRBJ2-1; 7 nucleotides line up with TRBD2. The germline gives CDR1 SGHAT, CDR2 FQNNGV. This CDR3 spans 15 amino acids. V was clipped by 5 bases and J by 2 bases; unmatched bases: 6. The CDR3 DNA reads TGTGCCAGCAGCAGCGGGGCCCGGACCTACAATGAGCAGTTCTTC. Its translation is CASSSGARTYNEQFF.

This clonotype has at least ten counts. V gene TRBV28 combines with J gene TRBJ1-5; 7 nucleotides line up with TRBD1. CDR1 is MDHEN and CDR2 is SYDVKM in the germline V gene. V was clipped by 6 bases and J by 1 base; unmatched bases: 9. The CDR3 covers 16 residues. CDR3 DNA: TGTGCCAGCAGCCCAGACAGGGCACCAAGCAATCAGCCCCAGCATTTT. This gives the protein CASSPDRAPSNQPQHF.

By its share, this clonotype is medium-sized. The V gene is TRBV10-3, the J gene TRBJ2-3; D remains unclear. The CDR3 length is 13 residues. The germline V and J ends were trimmed by 0 bases and 2 bases, with 3 bases remaining between them. Germline lookup yields CDR1 ENHRY and CDR2 SYGVKD. CDR3 sequence (DNA): TGTGCCATCAGTGAGTCGGACACAGATACGCAGTATTTT. It specifies CAISESDTDTQYF.

At least ten counts were recorded for this clonotype. V and J are TRBV5-1 and TRBJ2-1; TRBD1 matches 8 bases. Germline V gene sequence: CDR1 SGHRS, CDR2 YFSETQ. With V trimmed by 2 bases and J by 5 bases, 6 bases remained unmatched. This CDR3 is 15 amino acids long. Here the CDR3 reads CASSLSGGGNNEQFF. CDR3 coding DNA: TGCGCCAGCAGCTTATCAGGGGGCGGGAACAATGAGCAGTTCTTC.

This rearrangement joins TRBV7-9 to TRBJ2-4; 7 positions agree with TRBD2. J was trimmed by 13 bases and V by 5 bases; bases with no gene match: 17. CDR3 length: 15 amino acids. The germline CDR1 and CDR2 sequences are SEHNR and FQNEAQ (reference sequence). The DNA of the CDR3 is TGTGCCAGCAGCGTCGGGGGGTTAGCGATAACTCCCCAGTACTTC. This sequence encodes CASSVGGLAITPQYF.

Only a few counts were recorded for this clonotype. The V gene is TRBV7-2, the J gene TRBJ2-1; 8 nucleotides line up with TRBD2. Germline V gene data show CDR1 as SGHTA and CDR2 as FQGNSA. The CDR3 runs 18 residues. V shed 7 bases, J shed 7 bases, and the junction held 21 bases outside the gene matches. The CDR3 DNA sequence: TGTGCCAGCATCGGGGGGGCCGGATCAAGAAGAAAGGAAAATGAGCAGTTCTTC. Its protein is CASIGGAGSRRKENEQFF.

This rearrangement joins TRBV6-5 to TRBJ1-5, with 7 bases identical to TRBD1. The CDR3 consists of 17 residues. Looked up from germline, CDR1 is MNHEY and CDR2 is SVGAGI. The trim removed 4 bases at V and 2 bases at J, leaving 11 bases unmatched. The CDR3 DNA follows: TGTGCCAGCAGTTTCACCCCTCCCGGGACAGGCAATCAGCCCCAGCATTTT. This codes for CASSFTPPGTGNQPQHF.

This clonotype was detected a few times. The chain combines TRBV20-1 with TRBJ1-1, with 7 bases matching TRBD1. Looked up from germline, CDR1 is DFQATT and CDR2 is SNEGSKA (reference sequence). The ends lost 0 bases at V and 6 bases at J; junction bases unmatched: 4. The CDR3 length is 13 residues. The CDR3 nucleotides read TGCAGTGCTAGAGATGGGACAGAACCTGAAGCTTTCTTT. As protein: CSARDGTEPEAFF.

This clonotype was detected many times. The chain couples TRBV4-2 to TRBJ2-2; the D gene is possibly TRBD1 (6 bases). V gave up 2 bases and J gave up 1 base, with 8 bases separating them. The CDR3 sequence is 15 residues long. Germline CDR1 reads LGHNA; CDR2 reads YNFKEQ. The CDR3 nucleotides read TGTGCCAGCAGCCAACTGGGACAGAACACCGGGGAGCTGTTTTTT. It translates to CASSQLGQNTGELFF.